Shown below are 15 T cell receptor beta chains from a single sample sequenced in a study of blood T cells in healthy people across ages. Sample-barcoded 5' priming and a J-beta primer mix drove a second PCR of about 6 to 12 cycles. MiXCR, run by TCRdb on the 5' RACE reads, gives a single entry per CDR3 protein. The sample shows fewer than 800,000 distinct CDR3 sequences, roughly 32% of them seen only once. Sequenced material: blood. These receptors were taken from a woman older than 75 in good health.

This clonotype was counted at least ten times. The chain couples TRBV29-1 to TRBJ2-1; 7 bases are shared with TRBD2. Germline V gives CDR1 SQVTM, CDR2 ANQGSEA. The CDR3 covers 14 residues. J gave up 10 bases and V 0 bases, and 9 bases lay outside the gene matches. The CDR3 is CSVEDRGRAGEQFF. In DNA form, the CDR3 reads TGCAGCGTTGAAGATCGTGGGAGGGCGGGCGAGCAGTTCTTC.

This clonotype was seen ten or more times. The chain joins TRBV9 to TRBJ2-1, with D perhaps matching TRBD2 (5 bases). CDR3 length: 14 amino acids. The germline V gene encodes CDR1 SGDLS and CDR2 YYNGEE. The V gene lost 4 bases and the J gene lost 10 bases, with 18 bases spanning the gap. CDR3 sequence (DNA): TGTGCCAGCAGCCCCCCCCGGGGTGACGGGGAGCAGTTCTTC. It yields the protein CASSPPRGDGEQFF.

This clonotype was recorded many times. This chain joins TRBV29-1 and TRBJ2-1, with 7 bases aligning to TRBD1. Per germline, CDR1 SQVTM and CDR2 ANQGSEA. The length of the CDR3 is 11 residues. V was clipped by 3 bases and J by 10 bases; unmatched bases: 3. As DNA, the CDR3 is TGCAGCGTTGATTGGGACAGAGAGCAGTTCTTC. Residues: CSVDWDREQFF.

The sample holds a few counts of this clonotype. The chain links TRBV28 to TRBJ1-4; unclear D gene. The CDR3 consists of 16 residues. In germline, CDR1 is MDHEN, CDR2 SYDVKM. V was clipped by 3 bases and J by 2 bases, with 13 bases between them. Written as DNA, the CDR3 is TGTGCCAGCAGTTTTTCCCTGGGTTCGACTAATGAAAAACTGTTTTTT. Translation: CASSFSLGSTNEKLFF.

This clonotype was recorded a few times. This sequence may be a read error, since a much larger clone differs from it by one base. This chain connects TRBV2 to TRBJ2-1, with TRBD2 identical over 11 bases. CDR3 length: 13 amino acids. V gave up 6 bases and J gave up 8 bases; unmatched junction bases: 3. The V gene's germline CDR1 is SNHLY and CDR2 FYNNEI. Here the CDR3 DNA reads TGTGCCAGCAGGGAGACTAGCGGGGATGAGCAGTTCTTC. Translation: CASRETSGDEQFF.

This clonotype was counted ten times or more. J is TRBJ1-2 and V is TRBV29-1, with D maybe TRBD1 (6 bases). The CDR3 runs 14 residues. Germline lookup yields CDR1 SQVTM and CDR2 ANQGSEA. Trimming removed 5 bases from V and 4 bases from J, with 17 bases in between. For the CDR3, the DNA is TGCAGCGTTCCGAGCGAGGGGGGAACCTATGGCTACACCTTC. It encodes CSVPSEGGTYGYTF.

About this clonotype: With a much larger clone just one base away, this may be a read error. This chain joins TRBV7-9 and TRBJ1-1; TRBD1 is a possible D gene (6 bases). The V and J ends lost 7 bases and 7 bases respectively, with 16 bases between them. The CDR3 is made up of 13 amino acids. Germline V gives CDR1 SEHNR, CDR2 FQNEAQ (reference sequence). The CDR3 DNA sequence: TGTGCCAGCAACTTCGATGGGGGGCGTGAAGCTTTCTTT. It is translated as CASNFDGGREAFF.

The J gene is TRBJ2-2, the V gene TRBV10-2, with TRBD2 identical over 8 bases. Per the germline V gene, CDR1 is WSHSY and CDR2 is SAAADI. CDR3 length: 17 amino acids. With V trimmed by 2 bases and J by 5 bases, 10 bases remained unmatched. Written as DNA, the CDR3 is TGCGCCAGCAGTGAGGACCCCGGGAGGGAGGGGACCGGGGAGCTGTTTTTT. Its protein product is CASSEDPGREGTGELFF.

This clonotype was observed many times. The chain couples TRBV3-1 to TRBJ2-5, with a possible D match to TRBD1 (6 bases). Germline V gene lookup returns CDR1 LGHDT and CDR2 YNNKEL (reference sequence). Trimming removed 1 base at V and 4 bases at J, with 13 bases between. The CDR3 has 15 amino acids. CDR3 region: CASSQVGARGETQYF. Here the CDR3 DNA reads TGTGCCAGCAGCCAAGTGGGGGCTCGGGGAGAGACCCAGTACTTC.

This chain uses TRBV4-2 with TRBJ2-5; D tentatively reads TRBD1 or TRBD2 (5 bases each). The CDR3 spans 15 residues. The V gene lost 2 bases and the J gene lost 2 bases, with 12 bases spanning the gap. The germline V gene encodes CDR1 LGHNA and CDR2 YNFKEQ. CDR3 sequence reads: CASSQLQGEQETQYF. In DNA form, the CDR3 reads TGTGCCAGCAGCCAATTGCAGGGAGAACAAGAGACCCAGTACTTC.

The chain joins TRBV6-2 or TRBV6-3 to TRBJ2-3; D is possibly TRBD2 (7 bases). The CDR3 extends over 15 amino acids. The V and J ends lost 5 bases and 5 bases respectively, with 17 bases between them. Germline values: CDR1 MNHEY, CDR2 SVGEGT. The CDR3: CASSRGSGGRDTQYF. CDR3 coding DNA: TGTGCCAGCAGTAGGGGCTCGGGGGGCCGAGATACGCAGTATTTT.

The chain uses TRBV7-2 and TRBJ2-1; D perhaps matches TRBD2 (5 bases). With the DNA end fitting TRBJ2-7 better, the J assignment may be wrong. CDR3 length: 13 residues. Per the germline V gene, CDR1 is SGHTA and CDR2 is FQGNSA. The CDR3 DNA is TGTGCCAGCAGCTTACCAGACTACAATGAGCAGTACTTC. Its translation is CASSLPDYNEQYF.

This clonotype was counted once. The rearrangement uses TRBV7-2 and TRBJ2-2; perhaps TRBD1 as D (6 bases). Germline V gene lookup returns CDR1 SGHTA and CDR2 FQGNSA. This CDR3 is built from 16 residues. The V gene lost 7 bases and the J gene lost 0 bases, with 15 bases spanning the gap. The CDR3 DNA follows: TGTGCCAGCAACCTCTTAGGGGGATCGAACACCGGGGAGCTGTTTTTT. Its translation is CASNLLGGSNTGELFF. Drawing the rest from reference TRBV7-2 and TRBJ2-2, the complete variable domain is GAGVSQSPSNKVTEKGKDVELRCDPISGHTALYWYRQSLGQGLEFLIYFQGNSAPDKSGLPSDRFSAERTGGSVSTLTIQRTQQEDSAVYLCASNLLGGSNTGELFFGEGSRLTVL.

On this clonotype itself: A junction boundary mismatches the germline segment, possibly from a read error. This rearrangement joins TRBV7-8 to TRBJ2-3; D is perhaps TRBD1 (7 bases). The CDR3 has 16 residues. Germline CDR1 is SGHVS and CDR2 is FQNEAQ. CDR3 amino acids: CVSSPQQGTGTDTLYF. In nucleotides, the CDR3 is TGTGTCAGCAGCCCGCAACAGGGGACTGGCACAGATACGCTGTATTTT.

This clonotype has at least ten counts. This chain connects TRBV6-2 or TRBV6-3 to TRBJ2-1, with 8 nucleotides matching TRBD2. This CDR3 has 14 amino acids. Germline lookup yields CDR1 MNHEY and CDR2 SVGEGT. The V and J ends lost 6 bases and 9 bases, in that order; junction bases with no gene match: 10. For the CDR3, the DNA is TGTGCCAGCAGCTCCGGGACTAGGACCAGTGAGCAGTTCTTC. Translated: CASSSGTRTSEQFF.